These T cell receptor beta chains were read from a single sample in a study of OX40 agonist ivuxolimab in advanced cancers. Assay: immunoSEQ multiplex PCR; the TCRdb copy retains only in-frame clones and omits some. The sample contains about 69,000 clones, about three quarters of which appear only once. Here the sequenced sample was CD4+ or CD8+ T cells sorted from blood, taken in a trial of the OX40 agonist ivuxolimab. These receptors were taken from an adult with an advanced solid tumor such as melanoma, head and neck, liver or kidney cancer. Each CDR3 is given with its conserved first and last residue. The D gene is left open where the match is weak. Not all rows give a size; the values are once, few, many and, for expanded clones, a class.

DNA | CDR3 | V | D | J | size
TGTGCCAGTAGCCGAGAGAGCTCCTACGAGCAGTACTTC | CASSRESSYEQYF | TRBV19 | . | TRBJ2-7 | .
TGCGCCAGCAGCCAGCCTCGGGGGTCAACTAATGAAAAACTGTTTTTT | CASSQPRGSTNEKLFF | TRBV4-1 | . | TRBJ1-4 | .
TGCGCCAGCAGCCTCCGGACGGCAAACACTGAAGCTTTCTTT | CASSLRTANTEAFF | TRBV5-1 | . | TRBJ1-1 | .
TGTGCCAGCGTTGGCACAACAGATACGCAGTATTTT | CASVGTTDTQYF | TRBV7-9 | . | TRBJ2-3 | .
TGTGCCAGCAGCTTAAAGGGCAGGGCTTGGTCCACTGAAGCTTTCTTT | CASSLKGRAWSTEAFF | TRBV7-2 | . | TRBJ1-1 | once
TGTGCCAGCAGCTTGGTTAGCGCGGTGGGTGCGCAGTATTTT | CASSLVSAVGAQYF | TRBV5-6 | . | TRBJ2-3 | .
TGTGCCAGCAGCCTCCAAGCGGGGGGGAACACCGGGGAGCTGTTTTTT | CASSLQAGGNTGELFF | TRBV11-2 | TRBD2 | TRBJ2-2 | .
TGTGCCAGTACCCTGGGGGCAGGTTCGGCTGGGGCCAACGTCCTGACTTTC | CASTLGAGSAGANVLTF | TRBV19 | . | TRBJ2-6 | .
TGTGCCAGCAGTTACTCGACGGGGGTCTCCTACGAGCAGTACTTC | CASSYSTGVSYEQYF | TRBV6-6 | . | TRBJ2-7 | .
TGTGCCAGCAGCCCCCAAGCGACTAGCGGGAGGGCCTACAATGAGCAGTTCTTC | CASSPQATSGRAYNEQFF | TRBV7-2 | TRBD2 | TRBJ2-1 | .
TGTGCCAGCAGGCTTTTAAACACTGAAGCTTTCTTT | CASRLLNTEAFF | TRBV6-6 | . | TRBJ1-1 | .
TGTGCCAGCAGTTCGGGAGGAAGGCACAATGAGCAGTTCTTC | CASSSGGRHNEQFF | TRBV28 | TRBD2 | TRBJ2-1 | .
TGTGCCAGCCGGGACGAGAACACCGGGGAGCTGTTTTTT | CASRDENTGELFF | TRBV2 | . | TRBJ2-2 | .
TGTGCCAGCAGCTTAGCTCGAAACACCATATATTTT | CASSLARNTIYF | TRBV7-2 | . | TRBJ1-3 | .
TGTGCCAGCAGTTTCTTAGCGGGAGAGGGCATTCAGTACTTC | CASSFLAGEGIQYF | TRBV6-6 | TRBD2 | TRBJ2-4 | .
TGTGCCAGCAGCCCGTTGCGTGCCCTCGGGGACACTGAAGCTTTCTTT | CASSPLRALGDTEAFF | TRBV11-2 | . | TRBJ1-1 | .
TGTGCCAGCAGCCCAAGACGGGGCCTCGGGGAGACCCAGTACTTC | CASSPRRGLGETQYF | TRBV16 | . | TRBJ2-5 | few
TGTGCCAGCAAGCGGGCAGGAGATAGCAATCAGCCCCAGCATTTT | CASKRAGDSNQPQHF | TRBV6-1 | . | TRBJ1-5 | .
TGTGCCAGCAGTCCAGCGGATCAAGAGACCCAGTACTTC | CASSPADQETQYF | TRBV28 | . | TRBJ2-5 | .
TGTGCCAGCAGCCGGACCCCTAGCGGGAGCAGGGATGAGCAGTTCTTC | CASSRTPSGSRDEQFF | TRBV7-9 | TRBD2 | TRBJ2-1 | once
TGCGCCAGCAATCGGCGTGAAAGTGAGCAGTTCTTC | CASNRRESEQFF | TRBV23-1 | . | TRBJ2-1 | few
TGTGCCAGCAGCCCGGTCCTCGACCGGCCCCAGCATTTT | CASSPVLDRPQHF | TRBV5-5 | . | TRBJ1-5 | .
TGTGCTAGTGGTTTGGCGCTGGCTAACGGGCGGACCTGGCATGGCTACACCTTC | CASGLALANGRTWHGYTF | TRBV12-5 | . | TRBJ1-2 | .
TGTGCCAGCAGCCGCCCAGGAGGGGGCAACTATGGCTACACCTTC | CASSRPGGGNYGYTF | TRBV7-8 | TRBD1 | TRBJ1-2 | few
TGTGCCAGTAGTATAAACTTCCCCACCGGGGAGCTGTTTTTT | CASSINFPTGELFF | TRBV19 | . | TRBJ2-2 | .
TGCGCCAGCAGTGATTTGCGGGGGGTTTACCAAGAGACCCAGTACTTC | CASSDLRGVYQETQYF | TRBV10-2 | TRBD2 | TRBJ2-5 | once
TGTGCCACCAGCAGAGACCCCCCTTTTAGCGGAGTCAACAATGAGCAGTTCTTC | CATSRDPPFSGVNNEQFF | TRBV15 | . | TRBJ2-1 | .